This T cell receptor beta chain originates from a study of blood T cell repertoires in COVID-19. Study background: Sources were T cells, B-cell-depleted T cells, or PBMCs; the material itself was cDNA or gDNA.

The junction had 7 bases not matched to a gene; V was cut back by 3 bases and J by 4 bases. Per the germline V gene, CDR1 is MNHEY and CDR2 is SVGAGI. The CDR3 length is 16 residues. In the original analysis: Amplified reference gene primers provided the basis for estimating nucleated cell counts. Assay: immunoSEQ multiplex PCR; the TCRdb copy retains only in-frame clones and omits some. Clonal size and the V and J genes are those of that table, whereas D and trimming came from the DNA. Among about 200,000 clones, around nine tenths were seen once, and the ten largest hold around 5.8%. V is TRBV6-5 and J is TRBJ2-1, with TRBD2 matching over 9 bases. This receptor was obtained from a man aged 35 to 55 with active or convalescent COVID-19. The material sequenced was peripheral blood. For the CDR3, the DNA is TGTGCCAGCAGTTATGCACTTGCGGGAGGGTACAATGAGCAGTTCTTC. Translated: CASSYALAGGYNEQFF.